This note documents a single T cell receptor (beta chain) sequence. This may be a read error: a much more frequent sequence differs by one nucleotide. The data belong to a study of identical twins. A universal primer site came from template switching; cDNA carried unique molecular identifiers. MiXCR, applied by TCRdb to the 5' RACE reads, yields one record per CDR3 protein. Here the sample spans 1.5 million to 2 million distinct CDR3 sequences, about 32% being singletons. The CDR3 has 14 residues. Germline V gives CDR1 SGHRS, CDR2 YFSETQ. The rearrangement uses TRBV5-1 and TRBJ2-3, with 11 bases aligning to TRBD2. The sample comprised cord blood. This clonotype originated in a newborn girl in good health. The CDR3 region has the DNA TGCGCCAGCAGTCTACTAGCGGGGGTAGATGCGCAGTATTTT. It translates to CASSLLAGVDAQYF.